These 12 T cell receptor beta chains came from one sample sequenced in a study of cytomegalovirus exposure and HLA in healthy donors. The PCR contained 60 Vbeta and 13 Jbeta primers. Assay: immunoSEQ multiplex PCR; the TCRdb copy retains only in-frame clones and omits some. The sample yields about 130,000 clones, 77% seen once. What was sequenced was PBMCs. The receptors shown here come from a middle-aged woman in good health and CMV-seropositive.

This clone was observed a handful of times. This chain connects TRBV6-1 to TRBJ2-7; 8 nucleotides align to TRBD2. Germline assignment: CDR1 MNHNS and CDR2 SASEGT. This CDR3 contains 15 residues. The junction had 10 bases not matched to a gene; V was cut back by 9 bases and J by 0 bases. Here the CDR3 reads CASIHTSGASYEQYF. For the CDR3, the DNA is TGTGCCAGTATCCACACTAGCGGTGCCTCCTACGAGCAGTACTTC.

The chain carries TRBV4-1 and TRBJ1-6; 7 bases fit TRBD1. This CDR3 is 16 amino acids long. Germline CDR1 and CDR2: MGHRA and YSYEKL. V lost 1 base and J lost 10; bases outside the gene matches: 10. DNA of the CDR3: TGCGCCAGCAGCCAAGGCCCGGAGACAGGGAGATCACCCCTCCACTTT. Translating gives CASSQGPETGRSPLHF.

This clone was found once. The V and J genes are TRBV27 and TRBJ2-7, with 10 bases identical to TRBD2. The CDR3 length is 19 residues. Germline CDR1 reads MNHEY; CDR2 reads SMNVEV (reference sequence). V lost 2 bases and J lost 5; bases outside the gene matches: 18. The CDR3 nucleotides read TGTGCCAGCAGTTTAAGTTACGGGATAGGGGGACTAGCGAGCGACGAGCAGTACTTC. This sequence encodes CASSLSYGIGGLASDEQYF.

The J gene is TRBJ2-7, the V gene TRBV28; possibly TRBD1 for D (7 bases). The germline CDR1 and CDR2 sequences are MDHEN and SYDVKM. The CDR3 is made up of 16 amino acids. The V end was cut by 1 base, the J end by 7 bases, with 20 bases between. CDR3 sequence: CASSLLGSGGSKEQYF. In DNA, the CDR3 is TGTGCCAGCAGTTTATTAGGGTCAGGGGGGTCGAAAGAGCAGTACTTC.

V and J are TRBV2 and TRBJ2-2; 9 positions match TRBD2. Germline CDR1 SNHLY, CDR2 FYNNEI. The CDR3 is 14 amino acids. The junction had 3 bases not matched to a gene; V was cut back by 10 bases and J by 0 bases. The CDR3 DNA follows: TGTGCCACCGGACTAGCGCCGAACACCGGGGAGCTGTTTTTT. It yields the protein CATGLAPNTGELFF.

The V and J genes are TRBV6-1 and TRBJ1-1; 7 bases match TRBD1. V lost 1 base to trimming and J lost 3 bases; unmatched junction nucleotides: 2. There are 14 residues in the CDR3. The germline V gene encodes CDR1 MNHNS and CDR2 SASEGT. The CDR3 DNA sequence: TGTGCCAGCAGTGAAGGACAGGGTCACACTGAAGCTTTCTTT. This gives the protein CASSEGQGHTEAFF.

The chain recombines TRBV2 with TRBJ2-2; the D gene is possibly TRBD1 (5 bases). Germline CDR1 SNHLY, CDR2 FYNNEI. The V end lost 1 base, the J end lost 7 bases, and 10 bases lay between the germline ends. CDR3 size: 14 residues. The CDR3 region has the DNA TGTGCCAGCAGTGAAGTCATTAGGGGCGGGGAGCTGTTTTTT. Translated, it gives CASSEVIRGGELFF.

The CDR3 here is CASSPRGRGVKNIQYF. The DNA of the CDR3 is TGTGCCAGCAGCCCCCGAGGCAGGGGGGTCAAAAACATTCAGTACTTC. The chain couples TRBV4-2 to TRBJ2-4, with D perhaps matching TRBD1 (7 bases). Looked up from germline, CDR1 is LGHNA and CDR2 is YNFKEQ. The CDR3 has 16 amino acids. Trimming removed 4 bases from V and 3 bases from J, with 16 bases in between.

V is TRBV27 and J is TRBJ2-1; no definite D call. The V and J ends lost 7 bases and 0 bases respectively, with 10 bases between them. CDR3 length: 14 residues. Germline values: CDR1 MNHEY, CDR2 SMNVEV (reference sequence). CDR3 coding DNA: TGTGCCAGCAAGCGACTCCCCTCCTACAATGAGCAGTTCTTC. Its translation: CASKRLPSYNEQFF.

The V and J genes are TRBV6-4 and TRBJ1-2, with D unresolved. V was cut by 4 bases and J by 1 base, with 7 bases left in between. Looked up from germline, CDR1 is MRHNA and CDR2 is SNTAGT. The CDR3 has 13 amino acids. CDR3 sequence: CASSVTFNYGYTF. The DNA of the CDR3 is TGTGCCAGCAGTGTTACTTTTAACTATGGCTACACCTTC.

This sequence joins TRBV27 and TRBJ2-5; 10 positions match TRBD1. The V and J ends lost 2 bases and 6 bases, in that order; junction bases with no gene match: 6. Germline V lookup: CDR1 MNHEY, CDR2 SMNVEV (reference sequence). The CDR3 spans 15 residues. CDR3 DNA sequence: TGTGCCAGCAGTTTAGACAGGGGGCAAGGGAAGACCCAGTACTTC. It yields the protein CASSLDRGQGKTQYF.

This clone was recorded a few times. This chain connects TRBV6-1 to TRBJ1-4; TRBD1 matches 7 bases. CDR3 length equals 15 residues. The ends lost 1 base at V and 10 bases at J; junction bases unmatched: 9. The germline CDR1 and CDR2 sequences are MNHNS and SASEGT. The CDR3 here is CASSEEGRGRGKLFF. CDR3 DNA: TGTGCCAGCAGTGAAGAGGGTAGGGGGCGGGGAAAACTGTTTTTT.